These 18 T cell receptor beta chains originate from one sample sequenced in a study of T cells in narcolepsy. TCRdb's copy holds only in-frame clones and misses some; the assay was immunoSEQ multiplex PCR. The data hold over 25,000 clones, with over 75% observed a single time. The sample consisted of CD45RA- memory CD4+ T cells from PBMCs. Every receptor here comes from a human donor with narcolepsy.

This clone came up once. The chain employs TRBV11-1 and TRBJ2-3; 7 nucleotides match TRBD1. In germline, CDR1 is SGHAT, CDR2 FQDESV (reference sequence). The ends lost 5 bases at V and 7 bases at J; junction bases unmatched: 15. The CDR3 consists of 16 residues. The CDR3 DNA reads TGTGCCAGCAGCCTACTAGGGCGACAGGGAGAGAATACGCAGTATTTT. This translates into CASSLLGRQGENTQYF. The complete variable domain, with remaining parts taken from reference TRBV11-1 and TRBJ2-3, reads EAEVAQSPRYKITEKSQAVAFWCDPISGHATLYWYRQILGQGPELLVQFQDESVVDDSQLPKDRFSAERLKGVDSTLKIQPAELGDSAMYLCASSLLGRQGENTQYFGPGTRLTVL.

The V and J genes are TRBV29-1 and TRBJ1-1; 9 bases map to TRBD1. The length of the CDR3 is 14 residues. V gave up 8 bases and J gave up 0 bases; unmatched junction bases: 7. Germline CDR1 is SQVTM and CDR2 is ANQGSEA. As DNA, the CDR3 is TGCAGCCATACAGGGGGCTTCATGAACACTGAAGCTTTCTTT. Its protein is CSHTGGFMNTEAFF.

The chain combines TRBV11-2 with TRBJ2-5; TRBD2 might be the D (7 bases). Trimming removed 3 bases from V and 5 bases from J, with 19 bases in between. In germline, CDR1 is SGHAT, CDR2 FQNNGV. The CDR3 has 16 residues. This CDR3 is CASSFDGGPIGETQYF. In DNA form, the CDR3 reads TGTGCCAGCAGCTTTGACGGGGGGCCGATTGGGGAGACCCAGTACTTC.

The V and J genes are TRBV29-1 and TRBJ2-1; D might be TRBD1 or TRBD2, each matching 5 bases. Germline V CDR1 and CDR2: SQVTM, ANQGSEA. Trimming shortened V by 6 bases and J by 12 bases, and 21 bases separated the two germline ends. The CDR3 sequence is 13 residues long. CDR3: CSVATTVSEGQFF. The CDR3 nucleotides read TGCAGCGTCGCGACGACAGTATCTGAGGGGCAGTTCTTC.

The chain has TRBV15 and TRBJ2-1; D tentatively reads TRBD1 or TRBD2 (5 bases each). CDR3 size: 16 residues. Germline V gene sequence: CDR1 LNHNV, CDR2 YYDKDF (reference sequence). V lost 5 bases and J lost 7, with 21 bases in between. The CDR3 DNA reads TGTGCCACCAGCGCGGTGGGGGACGGACGGCGAAATGAGCAGTTCTTC. It is translated as CATSAVGDGRRNEQFF.

This clone was found a few times. V and J are TRBV18 and TRBJ1-1; D call uncertain. Germline CDR1 is KGHSH and CDR2 is LQKENI. CDR3 length equals 14 residues. V was shortened by 1 base and J by 4 bases, with 10 bases between the two germline ends. CDR3: CASSPQEDGTEAFF. CDR3 DNA: TGTGCCAGCTCACCACAAGAAGATGGCACTGAAGCTTTCTTT.

V gene TRBV7-8 combines with J gene TRBJ2-3; D unclear. This CDR3 has 17 residues. Per the germline V gene, CDR1 is SGHVS and CDR2 is FQNEAQ. Trimming took 0 bases from V and 6 from J, leaving 19 bases between them. As DNA, the CDR3 is TGTGCCAGCAGCTTAGCGCTCGCTTCCGATCCCCCGGATACGCAGTATTTT. Amino acids: CASSLALASDPPDTQYF.

This clone was seen a handful of times. This chain uses TRBV2 with TRBJ1-5, with TRBD1 matching over 8 bases. CDR3 length: 14 amino acids. The V and J ends lost 6 bases and 4 bases, in that order; junction bases with no gene match: 5. The V gene's germline CDR1 is SNHLY and CDR2 FYNNEI. This chain's CDR3 is CASRTGQVNQPQHF. CDR3 nucleotides: TGTGCCAGCAGAACGGGACAGGTGAATCAGCCCCAGCATTTT. Full variable domain (missing parts from reference TRBV2 and TRBJ1-5): EPEVTQTPSHQVTQMGQEVILRCVPISNHLYFYWYRQILGQKVEFLVSFYNNEISEKSEIFDDQFSVERPDGSNFTLKIRSTKLEDSAMYFCASRTGQVNQPQHFGDGTRLSIL.

The rearrangement uses TRBV13 and TRBJ2-3; D ambiguous. V was cut by 1 base and J by 4 bases, with 9 bases left in between. The CDR3 spans 14 residues. Germline V gives CDR1 PRHDT, CDR2 FYEKMQ (reference sequence). This CDR3 reads CASSLVAMADTQYF. Written as DNA, the CDR3 is TGTGCCAGCAGCTTAGTAGCTATGGCAGATACGCAGTATTTT.

This rearrangement joins TRBV27 to TRBJ1-6; no reliable D call. V lost 3 bases and J lost 10, with 7 bases in between. This CDR3 is built from 12 residues. Germline lookup yields CDR1 MNHEY and CDR2 SMNVEV (reference sequence). The CDR3 loop reads CASSFSRSPLHF. DNA for the CDR3: TGTGCCAGCAGTTTTTCACGGTCACCCCTCCACTTT.

The table lists this clone with a count of one. The V call is TRBV4-1, the J call TRBJ2-1; no definite D call. Trimming left V 0 bases short and J 1 base short, with 13 bases between. In germline, CDR1 is MGHRA, CDR2 YSYEKL. This CDR3 is built from 17 residues. CDR3: CASSQDLGSPSYNEQFF. In DNA, the CDR3 is TGCGCCAGCAGCCAAGATCTGGGTAGCCCGTCCTACAATGAGCAGTTCTTC.

CDR3 bases: TGTGCCAGCTCAACCCTTCAGGGGGCGGACTATGGCTACACCTTC. This gives the protein CASSTLQGADYGYTF. This chain uses TRBV18 with TRBJ1-2; 8 positions match TRBD1. The CDR3 runs to 15 residues. Trimming removed 5 bases from V and 3 bases from J; junction bases left unmatched: 8. CDR1 and CDR2 from the germline V gene are KGHSH and LQKENI.

V gene TRBV7-3 combines with J gene TRBJ1-1; a possible D gene is TRBD1 (6 bases). V lost 2 bases to trimming and J lost 4 bases, with 11 bases between them. The CDR3 length is 14 residues. Germline assignment: CDR1 SGHTA and CDR2 FQGTGA. The CDR3 spells CASSLGQGTTEAFF. The CDR3 DNA reads TGTGCCAGCAGCTTAGGTCAGGGGACCACTGAAGCTTTCTTT. Together with reference TRBV7-3 and TRBJ1-1, the CDR3 gives the full variable domain: GAGVSQTPSNKVTEKGKYVELRCDPISGHTALYWYRQSLGQGPEFLIYFQGTGAADDSGLPNDRFFAVRPEGSVSTLKIQRTERGDSAVYLCASSLGQGTTEAFFGQGTRLTVV.

The chain recombines TRBV5-1 with TRBJ1-1; D ambiguous. The CDR3 extends over 11 amino acids. Germline CDR1 reads SGHRS; CDR2 reads YFSETQ. Trimming removed 4 bases from V and 13 bases from J, with 14 bases in between. CDR3: CASSGVGSVFF. In DNA, the CDR3 is TGCGCCAGCAGCGGTGTGGGATCTGTTTTCTTT.

The table lists this clone with a few counts. The CDR3 region has the DNA TGTGCCAGCAGTTCCGGGACCGGCGGGGAGCAGTTCTTC. Translating it yields CASSSGTGGEQFF. The chain recombines TRBV6-5 with TRBJ2-1; D may correspond to TRBD1 or TRBD2 (5 bases each). The CDR3 is 13 amino acids. The V gene lost 4 bases and the J gene lost 10 bases, with 14 bases spanning the gap. Germline V gene data show CDR1 as MNHEY and CDR2 as SVGAGI.

This clone was detected once. The rearrangement links TRBV5-1 to TRBJ1-5; D is unresolved. Germline-derived CDR1 and CDR2 are SGHRS and YFSETQ. The CDR3 is 14 residues long. Trimming took off 3 bases at V and 8 bases at J, with 15 bases between the two ends. This chain's CDR3 is CASSSSSGLEPQHF. The CDR3 DNA is TGCGCCAGCAGCTCCAGCTCGGGCCTTGAGCCCCAGCATTTT.

This chain links TRBV28 with TRBJ2-2, with D perhaps TRBD1 (6 bases). Germline assignment: CDR1 MDHEN and CDR2 SYDVKM. With 9 bases removed from V and 1 base from J, the gap between germline ends came to 12 bases. The CDR3 contains 14 residues. This chain's CDR3 is CASTGTQNTGELFF. DNA of the CDR3: TGTGCCAGTACCGGGACACAGAACACCGGGGAGCTGTTTTTT.

The chain uses TRBV2 and TRBJ2-1; D is undetermined. The CDR3 has 15 residues. The V gene lost 7 bases and the J gene lost 1 base, with 14 bases spanning the gap. Per germline, CDR1 SNHLY and CDR2 FYNNEI. The CDR3 DNA reads as TGTGCCAGCACAGAAGGGCGTGGGTCCTACAATGAGCAGTTCTTC. This codes for CASTEGRGSYNEQFF.